Below, 11 T cell receptor beta chains from the same sample are listed, as sequenced in a study of cytomegalovirus exposure and HLA in healthy donors. Sequenced by immunoSEQ multiplex PCR; TCRdb stores in-frame clones only, minus some. The top ten clones hold over 6.5% of a sample with roughly 48,000 clones, 88% of them seen once. The sample taken for sequencing was PBMCs. These receptors all come from a woman aged 30 to 39 in good health and CMV-seronegative.

This chain connects TRBV29-1 to TRBJ1-5; tentative D call: TRBD1 (5 bases). The CDR3 spans 13 residues. Trimming pared 7 bases from V and 3 bases from J, leaving 13 bases between. Germline-derived CDR1 and CDR2 are SQVTM and ANQGSEA. The CDR3 bases are TGCAGCGCAAGGGACTCAGACAATCAGCCCCAGCATTTT. Amino acids: CSARDSDNQPQHF.

The V gene is TRBV28, the J gene TRBJ2-6; TRBD1 is a possible D gene (6 bases). The germline CDR1 and CDR2 sequences are MDHEN and SYDVKM. The CDR3 sequence is 18 residues long. The V end was cut by 5 bases, the J end by 1 base, with 18 bases between. The CDR3 coding sequence is TGTGCCAGCAGTCCCGGGACAATCTACGTATCTGGGGCCAACGTCCTGACTTTC. It encodes CASSPGTIYVSGANVLTF.

The rearrangement uses TRBV27 and TRBJ1-5; D gene unclear. V dropped 3 bases and J dropped 7 bases, with 10 bases sitting between them. The CDR3 covers 13 residues. The germline V gene encodes CDR1 MNHEY and CDR2 SMNVEV (reference sequence). CDR3 nucleotide sequence: TGTGCCAGCAGTTTTCGAGTGAGCCAGCCCCAGCATTTT. This sequence encodes CASSFRVSQPQHF.

The rearrangement joins TRBV5-8 to TRBJ2-2; D is unresolved. CDR3 size: 15 residues. The germline V gene encodes CDR1 SGHTS and CDR2 YDEGEE. V gave up 1 base and J gave up 4 bases, with 11 bases separating them. The CDR3 reads CASSLTARTTGELFF. In nucleotides, the CDR3 is TGTGCCAGCAGCTTGACGGCTAGAACCACCGGGGAGCTGTTTTTT.

This chain joins TRBV11-2 and TRBJ1-1; 7 nucleotides agree with TRBD1. CDR1 is SGHAT, CDR2 FQNNGV, per germline. The CDR3 length is 13 residues. J lost 4 bases, V lost 3 bases, and 2 bases had no gene match. Here the CDR3 DNA reads TGTGCCAGCAGCTTGAACAGGGGCACTGAAGCTTTCTTT. Translating it yields CASSLNRGTEAFF.

The chain carries TRBV6-4 and TRBJ1-1; the D gene is possibly TRBD1 (5 bases). The CDR3 totals 18 residues. Germline values: CDR1 MRHNA, CDR2 SNTAGT. Trimming cost V 4 bases and J 1 base, with 22 bases left between them. The CDR3 is CASSVPHAAQDRNTEAFF. CDR3 nucleotide sequence: TGTGCCAGCAGTGTTCCACATGCCGCGCAAGACAGGAACACTGAAGCTTTCTTT.

The chain uses TRBV5-1 and TRBJ1-3; D not resolved. This CDR3 region has 17 residues. V lost 0 bases and J 1 base, leaving 14 bases between the germline ends. The germline gives CDR1 SGHRS, CDR2 YFSETQ. CDR3 nucleotides: TGCGCCAGCAGCTTGGCCGGGCCCGGCGGGTCTGGAAACACCATATATTTT. Translated: CASSLAGPGGSGNTIYF.

The chain recombines TRBV9 with TRBJ1-2; D not certain. Germline values: CDR1 SGDLS, CDR2 YYNGEE. This CDR3 is 13 amino acids long. Trimming cost V 0 bases and J 3 bases, with 6 bases left between them. The CDR3, as DNA: TGTGCCAGCAGCGTAGGCGCGGACTATGGCTACACCTTC. Encoded protein: CASSVGADYGYTF.

This clone showed up just once. The chain links TRBV28 to TRBJ1-5, with D perhaps TRBD1 (5 bases). Trimming took 4 bases from V and 7 from J, leaving 23 bases between them. The CDR3 loop spans 17 amino acids. CDR1 is MDHEN, CDR2 SYDVKM, per germline. CDR3 region: CASSSPPSPSGLQPQHF. CDR3 in DNA: TGTGCCAGCAGTTCCCCCCCGTCGCCGTCAGGGTTGCAGCCCCAGCATTTT.

V usage is TRBV27 and J usage is TRBJ1-3, with D tentatively TRBD1 (5 bases). The CDR3 consists of 16 residues. Germline-derived CDR1 and CDR2 are MNHEY and SMNVEV (reference sequence). V dropped 2 bases and J dropped 0 bases, with 11 bases sitting between them. CDR3: CASSLTPGGSGNTIYF. The CDR3 DNA reads TGTGCCAGCAGTTTAACTCCGGGGGGCTCTGGAAACACCATATATTTT.

This clone has a single count. The chain is built from TRBV7-3 and TRBJ2-3; D is possibly TRBD2 (6 bases). Between the trimmed V and J ends, which lost 3 bases and 0 bases, there was a span of 13 bases. The CDR3 totals 16 residues. The germline CDR1 and CDR2 sequences are SGHTA and FQGTGA. CDR3 sequence reads: CASSFGTYISTDTQYF. The DNA for the CDR3 is TGTGCCAGCAGCTTTGGGACTTATATTAGCACAGATACGCAGTATTTT.